These T cell receptor beta chains were read from a single sample in a study of T-cell memory formation after mild COVID-19. Each CDR3 protein gets one entry after TCRdb re-called the 5' RACE reads with MiXCR. The sample yields roughly 560,000 distinct CDR3 sequences, roughly 22% seen once. Sequencing was carried out using PBMCs or a T cell subset sorted from them (not recorded which). These receptor sequences come from an adult woman who had mild COVID-19 (a few samples of this study predate the infection). Cell type and time point are not known. Both conserved end residues are part of each CDR3.

J	V	CDR3
TRBJ2-3	TRBV4-2	CASSQDPQGATDTQYF
TRBJ2-7	TRBV10-3	CAISRQGVSYEQYF
TRBJ2-1	TRBV7-8	CASSLQLADTQDEQFF
TRBJ2-7	TRBV20-1	CSARDGGRSYEQYF
TRBJ1-4	TRBV5-4	CAWGLGEKLFF
TRBJ2-3	TRBV7-9	CASSPIGRSDTQYF
TRBJ1-2	TRBV12-3/TRBV12-4	CASSVPGQGGYGYTF
TRBJ1-1	TRBV20-1	CRARDGLDWNTEAFF
TRBJ2-6	TRBV12-3/TRBV12-4	CASSPWGTVLSGANVLTF
TRBJ2-1	TRBV7-2	CASSSSGTTYNEQFF
TRBJ1-2	TRBV10-3	CAIGKGGDYGYTF
TRBJ2-3	TRBV2	CASSVRPDQETDTQYF
TRBJ2-1	TRBV5-1	CASSLSGTGLRNEQFF
TRBJ1-6	TRBV6-2/TRBV6-3	CASSYADRSIHF
TRBJ1-4	TRBV7-9	CASSLASGVGREKLFF
TRBJ2-3	TRBV5-6	CASSQGALAEVDTQYF
TRBJ2-1	TRBV5-1	CASSGPWGDHPRNEQFF
TRBJ2-7	TRBV9	CASSVGATYEQYF
TRBJ2-1	TRBV24-1	CATSDPQGPLSYNEQFF
TRBJ2-1	TRBV7-9	CASSLGLGSGVFDEQFF
TRBJ1-4	TRBV19	CASSRETATNEKLFF
TRBJ2-1	TRBV5-1	CASSPGVSGYNEQFF
TRBJ2-7	TRBV14	CASIRGRPYEQYF
TRBJ2-1	TRBV7-3	CASSPQGVAGVSAWNEQFF
TRBJ2-7	TRBV19	CASSISGTGSYEQYF
TRBJ2-1	TRBV3-1	CASSLGDYHNEQFF
TRBJ1-5	TRBV18	CASSPPQSLARNQPQHF
TRBJ1-2	TRBV9	CASSVQGAQVDRDYGYTF
TRBJ2-7	TRBV7-9	CASSLAAGPIEQYF
TRBJ2-5	TRBV20-1	CSASQLKGGAIQETQYF
TRBJ2-7	TRBV14	CASSPWTRYEQYF
TRBJ2-7	TRBV10-3	CAIKEGDPYEQYF
TRBJ2-3	TRBV6-6	CASRDRGIQLAGTDTQYF
TRBJ2-1	TRBV21-1	CASSSKALGQFF
TRBJ1-2	TRBV18	CASSPRDRINYGYTF
TRBJ2-7	TRBV18	CASSPVSESGGYEQYF
TRBJ2-7	TRBV15	CATSRAGTLKYF
TRBJ2-3	TRBV20-1	CSASPVRLGGDTQYF
TRBJ1-1	TRBV6-1	CASRQGREAFF
TRBJ1-5	TRBV24-1	CATSDSQDVWALNQPQHF
TRBJ2-1	TRBV18	CASSGGRYNEQFF
TRBJ1-6	TRBV20-1	CSAATLAGESSPLHF
TRBJ1-2	TRBV6-5	CASSYSTGGGGYTF
TRBJ2-4	TRBV29-1	CSVEDFHGGLEAKNIQYF
TRBJ2-7	TRBV6-2/TRBV6-3	CASSPGGMVSEQYF
TRBJ1-1	TRBV14	CASSWLNTEAFF
TRBJ1-2	TRBV7-9	CASSLAGTAYGYTF
TRBJ2-3	TRBV11-2	CASSLVGGTSGIGWQYF
TRBJ2-1	TRBV18	CASSPAGRPSNNEQFF
TRBJ2-3	TRBV5-1	CASSLGPLFGTDTQYF
TRBJ1-1	TRBV4-2	CASSQEWTSGTEAFF
TRBJ2-7	TRBV6-5	CASGVTPYEQYF
TRBJ1-4	TRBV6-1	CASSADRESEKLFF